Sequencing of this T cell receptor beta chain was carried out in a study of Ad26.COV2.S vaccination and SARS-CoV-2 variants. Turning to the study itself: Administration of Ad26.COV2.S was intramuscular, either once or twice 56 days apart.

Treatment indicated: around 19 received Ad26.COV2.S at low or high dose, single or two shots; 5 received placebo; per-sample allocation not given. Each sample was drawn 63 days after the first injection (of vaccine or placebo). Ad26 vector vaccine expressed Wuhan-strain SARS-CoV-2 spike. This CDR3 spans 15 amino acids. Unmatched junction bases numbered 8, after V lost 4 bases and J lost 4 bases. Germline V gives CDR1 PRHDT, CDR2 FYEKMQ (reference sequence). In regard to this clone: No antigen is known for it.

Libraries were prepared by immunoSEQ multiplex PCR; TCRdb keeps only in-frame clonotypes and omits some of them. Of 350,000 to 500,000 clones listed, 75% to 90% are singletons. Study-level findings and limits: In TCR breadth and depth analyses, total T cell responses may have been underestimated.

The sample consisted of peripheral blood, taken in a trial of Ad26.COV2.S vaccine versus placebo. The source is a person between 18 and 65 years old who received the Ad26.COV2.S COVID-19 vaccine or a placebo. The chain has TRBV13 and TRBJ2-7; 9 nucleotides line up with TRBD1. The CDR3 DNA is TGTGCCAGCAGCTCGTTGACAGGGGGACCGTACGAGCAGTACGTC. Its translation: CASSSLTGGPYEQYV.